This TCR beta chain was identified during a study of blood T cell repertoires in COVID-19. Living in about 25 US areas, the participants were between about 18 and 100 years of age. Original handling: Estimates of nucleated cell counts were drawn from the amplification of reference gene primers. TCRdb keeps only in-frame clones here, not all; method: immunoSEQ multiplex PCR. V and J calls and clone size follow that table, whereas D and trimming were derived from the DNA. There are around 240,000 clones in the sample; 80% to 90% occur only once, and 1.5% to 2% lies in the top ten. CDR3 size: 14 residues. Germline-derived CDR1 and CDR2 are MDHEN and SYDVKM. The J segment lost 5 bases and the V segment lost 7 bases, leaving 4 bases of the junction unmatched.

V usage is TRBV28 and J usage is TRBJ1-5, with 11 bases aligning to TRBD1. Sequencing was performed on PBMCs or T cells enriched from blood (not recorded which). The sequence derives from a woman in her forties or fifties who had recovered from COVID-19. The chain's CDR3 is CASTPGQGDQPQHF. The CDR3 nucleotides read TGTGCCAGCACTCCGGGACAGGGGGATCAGCCCCAGCATTTT.